This T cell receptor (beta chain) was recorded in a study of blood T cell repertoires in COVID-19. This clone was recorded a few times. The CDR3 spans 15 residues. CDR1 is SGHVS and CDR2 is FNYEAQ in the germline V gene. V lost 0 bases and J lost 4, with 10 bases in between. The data were produced by immunoSEQ multiplex PCR, yet TCRdb's version contains in-frame clones alone and is incomplete. The sample records about 220,000 clones, roughly 75% being singletons. The TCR sequence derives from a woman between 65 and 79 years old with acute or convalescent COVID-19. The chain has TRBV7-6 and TRBJ1-3, with unresolved D. Sequenced sample: peripheral blood. CDR3 in amino acids: CASSLASGIGNTIYF. The CDR3 DNA is TGTGCCAGCAGCTTAGCTTCTGGCATAGGAAACACCATATATTTT.